Below, 19 T cell receptor beta chains from the same sample are listed, as sequenced in a study of shared clonotypes between healthy human individuals. The repertoire was sequenced with immunoSEQ multiplex PCR; TCRdb's copy has only in-frame clones and lacks some. The table shows over 850,000 clones, with about four fifths occurring only once. Sequencing was performed on memory CD4+ T cells from PBMCs. Regarding subset: CD45RA-negative fraction. These receptors originate from a man aged 18 to 29 in good health. Some clones in this sample may be carry-over from other donors' samples.

The CDR3 sequence: CASSYVGTAGELFF. DNA of the CDR3: TGTGCCAGCAGCTACGTCGGGACCGCCGGGGAGCTGTTTTTT. The V and J genes are TRBV7-8 and TRBJ2-2; either TRBD1 or TRBD2 may fit D (5 bases each). Trimming stripped 4 bases from V and 6 bases from J, with 12 bases between. CDR3 size: 14 residues. Germline CDR1 and CDR2: SGHVS and FQNEAQ.

The gene calls are TRBV10-3 and TRBJ1-6; the match to TRBD1 covers 9 bases. Germline V gene lookup returns CDR1 ENHRY and CDR2 SYGVKD. This CDR3 has 14 residues. The junction had 3 bases not matched to a gene; V was cut back by 5 bases and J by 7 bases. Here the CDR3 reads CAISRDRENSPLHF. In DNA, the CDR3 is TGTGCCATCAGTCGGGACAGGGAAAATTCACCCCTCCACTTT.

This clone was seen ten or more times. The chain is built from TRBV2 and TRBJ2-7; D may be TRBD1 (5 bases). Per germline, CDR1 SNHLY and CDR2 FYNNEI. There are 13 residues in the CDR3. Trimming removed 1 base from V and 7 bases from J, with 11 bases in between. The CDR3 here is CASSEVTDGEQYF. CDR3 nucleotides: TGTGCCAGCAGTGAAGTGACAGACGGGGAGCAGTACTTC.

The chain combines TRBV27 with TRBJ1-5; the match to TRBD1 covers 8 bases. V lost 8 bases to trimming and J lost 9 bases; unmatched junction nucleotides: 6. CDR1 and CDR2 from the germline V gene are MNHEY and SMNVEV (reference sequence). The CDR3 spans 12 residues. The CDR3 sequence: CASGTGQSPQHF. The DNA of the CDR3 is TGTGCCAGCGGGACAGGACAATCGCCCCAGCATTTT.

A remark on this clone: Other DNA variants within this sample encode the same CDR3. The chain uses TRBV9 and TRBJ2-1, with 7 bases identical to TRBD1. The CDR3 loop spans 15 amino acids. Germline CDR1 SGDLS, CDR2 YYNGEE. With 1 base clipped from V and 1 base from J, the junction kept 2 bases outside the gene matches. CDR3 protein: CASSVTGDSYNEQFF. DNA of the CDR3: TGTGCCAGCAGCGTAACAGGGGATTCCTACAATGAGCAGTTCTTC.

The chain is built from TRBV7-9 and TRBJ1-4, with D unresolved. CDR1 is SEHNR and CDR2 is FQNEAQ in the germline V gene (reference sequence). The CDR3 has 14 residues. Trimming took off 1 base at V and 5 bases at J, with 8 bases between the two ends. Here the CDR3 reads CASSLGASNEKLFF. The CDR3 nucleotides are TGTGCCAGCAGCTTAGGCGCATCCAATGAAAAACTGTTTTTT.

In DNA form, the CDR3 reads TGTGCCAGTAGTAGTCGGACAAGCAATCAGCCCCAGCATTTT. Translated: CASSSRTSNQPQHF. The chain couples TRBV19 to TRBJ1-5; D perhaps matches TRBD1 (5 bases). The CDR3 has 14 residues. V lost 4 bases and J 1 base, leaving 8 bases between the germline ends. Per the germline V gene, CDR1 is LNHDA and CDR2 is SQIVND (reference sequence). The full variable domain, rest sourced from reference TRBV19 and TRBJ1-5, is DGGITQSPKYLFRKEGQNVTLSCEQNLNHDAMYWYRQDPGQGLRLIYYSQIVNDFQKGDIAEGYSVSREKKESFPLTVTSAQKNPTAFYLCASSSRTSNQPQHFGDGTRLSIL.

This clone occurred a few times. This chain joins TRBV5-1 and TRBJ2-7; TRBD1 matches at 7 bases. The CDR3 loop spans 15 amino acids. The germline CDR1 and CDR2 sequences are SGHRS and YFSETQ. Trimming at V came to 0 bases and at J to 2 bases, leaving 5 bases not matched to a gene. The CDR3 loop is CASSLGLGGAYEQYF. CDR3 nucleotide sequence: TGCGCCAGCAGCTTGGGTTTAGGGGGCGCCTACGAGCAGTACTTC.

The CDR3 sequence is CASSLSAGGKADTQYF. CDR3 DNA sequence: TGTGCCAGCAGCTTATCGGCAGGGGGGAAGGCAGATACGCAGTATTTT. V gene TRBV11-2 combines with J gene TRBJ2-3; D is possibly TRBD1 (7 bases). Trimming removed 2 bases at V and 4 bases at J, with 16 bases between. The CDR3 is 16 residues long. Germline V gives CDR1 SGHAT, CDR2 FQNNGV.

The V gene is TRBV7-8, the J gene TRBJ2-7; 8 bases are a match to TRBD1. J lost 5 bases, V lost 1 base, and 10 bases had no gene match. The CDR3 runs to 16 residues. CDR1 and CDR2 (germline): SGHVS, FQNEAQ. The CDR3 loop reads CASSLESAGQGHEQYF. DNA of the CDR3: TGTGCCAGCAGCTTAGAATCTGCTGGACAGGGCCACGAGCAGTACTTC.

V is TRBV5-1 and J is TRBJ1-4; D not resolved. In germline, CDR1 is SGHRS, CDR2 YFSETQ. V was shortened by 7 bases and J by 3 bases, with 10 bases between the two germline ends. The CDR3 is made up of 13 amino acids. The CDR3 reads CASAEDPNEKLFF. The CDR3 nucleotides are TGCGCCAGCGCCGAGGACCCTAATGAAAAACTGTTTTTT.

The gene calls are TRBV28 and TRBJ2-1; 11 nucleotides match TRBD2. The CDR3 is made up of 15 amino acids. CDR1 and CDR2 from the germline V gene are MDHEN and SYDVKM. V shed 6 bases and J 3 bases; nucleotides not matched to a gene: 4. CDR3 region: CASRGTSGYYNEQFF. The CDR3 coding sequence is TGTGCCAGCAGGGGGACTAGCGGATACTACAATGAGCAGTTCTTC.

In its sample, this clone was seen many times. V usage is TRBV11-2 and J usage is TRBJ2-3; 9 bases align to TRBD2. There are 15 residues in the CDR3. CDR1 is SGHAT, CDR2 FQNNGV, per germline. V shed 5 bases, J shed 6 bases, and the junction held 9 bases outside the gene matches. Here the CDR3 DNA reads TGTGCCAGCAGCCTTAGCGGGAGCCTCGGGGATACGCAGTATTTT. Amino acid sequence: CASSLSGSLGDTQYF.

J is TRBJ2-3 and V is TRBV7-2; D unresolved. From germline, CDR1 is SGHTA and CDR2 FQGNSA. V was shortened by 2 bases and J by 2 bases, with 11 bases between the two germline ends. The CDR3 runs 15 residues. The CDR3 coding sequence is TGTGCCAGCAGCTTACAGTCGGCTGTCACAGATACGCAGTATTTT. Its protein is CASSLQSAVTDTQYF.

CDR3 DNA sequence: TGTGCCAGCAGCTCCGTAGGGAGCACAGATACGCAGTATTTT. Protein product: CASSSVGSTDTQYF. The V and J genes are TRBV5-4 and TRBJ2-3; no definite D call. The V end lost 3 bases, the J end lost 0 bases, and 8 bases lay between the germline ends. The CDR3 is 14 residues long. CDR1 is SGHNT, CDR2 YYREEE, per germline (reference sequence).

This clone was observed once. This rearrangement joins TRBV2 to TRBJ2-7; 8 bases are a match to TRBD2. Per the germline V gene, CDR1 is SNHLY and CDR2 is FYNNEI. The CDR3 is 12 residues long. Trimming at V came to 9 bases and at J to 6 bases, leaving 7 bases not matched to a gene. CDR3 nucleotide sequence: TGTGCCAGTGGGGGGGCGGGAGGCGAGCAGTACTTC. It translates to CASGGAGGEQYF.

The chain is built from TRBV30 and TRBJ2-5, with 8 nucleotides matching TRBD1. The CDR3 extends over 15 amino acids. The V and J ends lost 5 bases and 6 bases, in that order; junction bases with no gene match: 14. The germline gives CDR1 GTSNPN, CDR2 SVGIG (reference sequence). The CDR3: CAWAALGQGEKTQYF. The CDR3, as DNA: TGTGCCTGGGCGGCCTTAGGACAGGGAGAAAAGACCCAGTACTTC.

This clone has a single count. The rearrangement uses TRBV30 and TRBJ2-6; possibly TRBD1 or TRBD2 for D (6 bases each). V lost 4 bases, J lost 2 bases, and 12 bases lay in between. The germline gives CDR1 GTSNPN, CDR2 SVGIG (reference sequence). The CDR3 is 15 residues long. CDR3 nucleotides: TGTGCCTGGATACAGGGAGGTGCTGGGGCCAACGTCCTGACTTTC. It specifies CAWIQGGAGANVLTF.

This chain connects TRBV4-2 to TRBJ2-7; 9 bases are a match to TRBD2. Germline V gene lookup returns CDR1 LGHNA and CDR2 YNFKEQ. This CDR3 contains 15 residues. The V segment lost 0 bases and the J segment 5 bases; nucleotides outside the gene matches: 5. CDR3 bases: TGTGCCAGCAGCCAAGATTTAGCGGGAGCTGACGAGCAGTACTTC. Translating gives CASSQDLAGADEQYF.